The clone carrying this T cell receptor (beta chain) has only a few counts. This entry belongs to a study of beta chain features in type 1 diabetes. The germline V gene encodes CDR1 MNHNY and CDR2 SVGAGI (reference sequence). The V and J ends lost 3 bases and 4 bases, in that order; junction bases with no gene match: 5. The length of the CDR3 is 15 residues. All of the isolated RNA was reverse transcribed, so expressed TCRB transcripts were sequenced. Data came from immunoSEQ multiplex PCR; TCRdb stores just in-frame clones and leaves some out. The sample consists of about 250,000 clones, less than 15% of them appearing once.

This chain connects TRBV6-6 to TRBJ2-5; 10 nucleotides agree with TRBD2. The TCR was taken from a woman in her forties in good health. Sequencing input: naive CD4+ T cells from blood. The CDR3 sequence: CASSYQAGGLETQYF. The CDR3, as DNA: TGTGCCAGCAGTTATCAAGCGGGGGGGCTAGAGACCCAGTACTTC.